This T cell receptor (beta chain) was recorded in a study of identical twins. TCRdb ran MiXCR on the 5' RACE reads and lists one entry per CDR3 protein. Found here are approximately 1.8 million distinct CDR3 sequences, 25% to 35% of them singletons; the top ten hold roughly 0.3%. The V gene's germline CDR1 is SGHRS and CDR2 YFSETQ. The V end was cut by 4 bases, the J end by 8 bases, with 12 bases between. The CDR3 is 13 amino acids. This clonotype was sampled from a newborn girl in good health. V and J are TRBV5-1 and TRBJ1-4, with a tentative D call TRBD1 (5 bases). The specimen sequenced was cord blood. CDR3 in DNA: TGCGCCAGCAGCGGGGCACCCGGCGAAAAACTGTTTTTT. This gives the protein CASSGAPGEKLFF.